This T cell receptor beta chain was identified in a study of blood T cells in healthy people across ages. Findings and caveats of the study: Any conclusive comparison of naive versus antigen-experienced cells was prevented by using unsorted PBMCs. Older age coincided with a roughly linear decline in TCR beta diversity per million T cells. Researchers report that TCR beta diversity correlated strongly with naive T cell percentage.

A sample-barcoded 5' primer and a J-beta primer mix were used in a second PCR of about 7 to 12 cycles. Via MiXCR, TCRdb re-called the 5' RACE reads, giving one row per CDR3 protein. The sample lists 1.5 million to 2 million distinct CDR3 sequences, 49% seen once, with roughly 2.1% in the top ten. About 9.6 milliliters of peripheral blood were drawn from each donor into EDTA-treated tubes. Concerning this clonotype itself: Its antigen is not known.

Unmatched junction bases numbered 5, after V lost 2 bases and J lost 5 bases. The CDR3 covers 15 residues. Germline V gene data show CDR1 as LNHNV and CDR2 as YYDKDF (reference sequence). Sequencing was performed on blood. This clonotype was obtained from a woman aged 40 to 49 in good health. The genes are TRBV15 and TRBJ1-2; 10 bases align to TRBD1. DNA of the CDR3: TGTGCCACCAGCAGAACAGGACAGGGGGGATATGGCTACACCTTC. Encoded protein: CATSRTGQGGYGYTF.